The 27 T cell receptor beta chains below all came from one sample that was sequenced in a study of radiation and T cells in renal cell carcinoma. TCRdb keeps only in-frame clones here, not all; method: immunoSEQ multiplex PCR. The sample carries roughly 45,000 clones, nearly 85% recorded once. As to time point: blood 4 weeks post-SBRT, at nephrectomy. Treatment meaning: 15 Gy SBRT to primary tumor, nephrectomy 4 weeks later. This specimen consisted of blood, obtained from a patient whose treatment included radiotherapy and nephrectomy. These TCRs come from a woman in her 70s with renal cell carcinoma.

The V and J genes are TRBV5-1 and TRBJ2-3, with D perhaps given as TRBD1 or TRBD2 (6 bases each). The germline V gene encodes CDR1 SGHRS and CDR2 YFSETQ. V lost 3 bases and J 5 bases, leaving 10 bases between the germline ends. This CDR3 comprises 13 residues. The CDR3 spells CASSSGAKDTQYF. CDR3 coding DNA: TGCGCCAGCAGCTCGGGGGCGAAAGATACGCAGTATTTT.

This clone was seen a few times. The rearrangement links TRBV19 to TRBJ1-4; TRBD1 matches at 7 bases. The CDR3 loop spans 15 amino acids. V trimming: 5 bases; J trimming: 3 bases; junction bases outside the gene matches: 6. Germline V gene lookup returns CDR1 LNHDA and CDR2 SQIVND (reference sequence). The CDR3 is CASSPGTAPNEKLFF. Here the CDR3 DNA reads TGTGCCAGTAGTCCGGGGACAGCCCCTAATGAAAAACTGTTTTTT.

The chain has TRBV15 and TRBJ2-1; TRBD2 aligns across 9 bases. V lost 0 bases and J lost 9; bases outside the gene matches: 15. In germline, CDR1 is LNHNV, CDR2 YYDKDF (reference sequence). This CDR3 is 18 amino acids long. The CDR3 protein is CATSRDCLGLASPCEQFF. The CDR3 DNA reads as TGTGCCACCAGCAGAGATTGCTTAGGACTAGCGAGTCCTTGTGAGCAGTTCTTC.

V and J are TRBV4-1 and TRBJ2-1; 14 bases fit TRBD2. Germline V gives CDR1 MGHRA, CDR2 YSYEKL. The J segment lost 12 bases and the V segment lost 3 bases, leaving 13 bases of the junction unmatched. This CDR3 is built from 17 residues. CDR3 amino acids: CASSHPLRGLAGVRQFF. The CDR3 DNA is TGCGCCAGCAGCCACCCTCTCCGGGGACTAGCGGGAGTACGGCAGTTCTTC.

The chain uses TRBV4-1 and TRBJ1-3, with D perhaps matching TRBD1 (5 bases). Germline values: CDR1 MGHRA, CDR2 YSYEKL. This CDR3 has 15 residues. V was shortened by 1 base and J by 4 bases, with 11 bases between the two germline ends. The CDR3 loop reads CASSQVGLRGNTIYF. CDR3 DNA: TGCGCCAGCAGCCAAGTGGGACTTCGGGGAAACACCATATATTTT.

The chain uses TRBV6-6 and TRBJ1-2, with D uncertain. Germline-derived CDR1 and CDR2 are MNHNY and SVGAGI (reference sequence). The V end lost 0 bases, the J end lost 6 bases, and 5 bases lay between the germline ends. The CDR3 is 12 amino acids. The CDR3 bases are TGTGCCAGCAGTTACTCCGGAGATGGCTACACCTTC. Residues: CASSYSGDGYTF.

The CDR3 is CAISGSEGVGNQPQHF. As DNA, the CDR3 is TGTGCCATCAGTGGGTCCGAGGGGGTGGGCAATCAGCCCCAGCATTTT. V usage is TRBV10-3 and J usage is TRBJ1-5; weak D call: TRBD1 (6 bases). Germline V lookup: CDR1 ENHRY, CDR2 SYGVKD. V lost 4 bases to trimming and J lost 2 bases, with 15 bases between them. CDR3 size: 16 residues.

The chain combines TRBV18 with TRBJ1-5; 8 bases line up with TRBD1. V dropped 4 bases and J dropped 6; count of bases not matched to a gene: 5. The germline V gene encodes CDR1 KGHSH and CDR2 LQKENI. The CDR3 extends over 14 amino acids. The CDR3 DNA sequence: TGTGCCAGCTCACTGGACAGGGACGGTCAGCCCCAGCATTTT. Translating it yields CASSLDRDGQPQHF.

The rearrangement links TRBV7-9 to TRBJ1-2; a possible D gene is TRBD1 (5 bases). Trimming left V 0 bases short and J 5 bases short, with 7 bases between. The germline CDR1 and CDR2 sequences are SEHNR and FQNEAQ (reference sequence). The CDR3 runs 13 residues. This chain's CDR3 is CASSLAGVYGYTF. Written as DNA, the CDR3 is TGTGCCAGCAGCTTAGCGGGGGTATATGGCTACACCTTC.

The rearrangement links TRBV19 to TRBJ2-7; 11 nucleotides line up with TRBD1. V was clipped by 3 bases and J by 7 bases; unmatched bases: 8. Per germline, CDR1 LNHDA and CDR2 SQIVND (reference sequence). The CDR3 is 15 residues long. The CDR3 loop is CASSIRTGGREEQYF. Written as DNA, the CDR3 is TGTGCCAGTAGTATCAGGACAGGGGGCCGCGAAGAGCAGTACTTC.

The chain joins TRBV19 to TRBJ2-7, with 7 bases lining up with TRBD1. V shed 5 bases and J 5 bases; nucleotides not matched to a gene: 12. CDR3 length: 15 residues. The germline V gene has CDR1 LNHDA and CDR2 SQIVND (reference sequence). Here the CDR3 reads CASSRTGPQGNEQYF. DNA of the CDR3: TGTGCCAGTAGTCGGACAGGACCCCAGGGGAACGAGCAGTACTTC. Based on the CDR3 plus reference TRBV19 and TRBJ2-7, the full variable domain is DGGITQSPKYLFRKEGQNVTLSCEQNLNHDAMYWYRQDPGQGLRLIYYSQIVNDFQKGDIAEGYSVSREKKESFPLTVTSAQKNPTAFYLCASSRTGPQGNEQYFGPGTRLTVT.

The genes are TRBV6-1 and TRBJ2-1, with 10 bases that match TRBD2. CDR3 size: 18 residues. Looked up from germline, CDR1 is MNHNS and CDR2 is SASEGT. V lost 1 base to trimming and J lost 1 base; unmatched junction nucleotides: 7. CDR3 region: CASSEGTSGVGSYNEQFF. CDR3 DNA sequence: TGTGCCAGCAGTGAAGGAACTAGCGGGGTGGGGTCCTACAATGAGCAGTTCTTC.

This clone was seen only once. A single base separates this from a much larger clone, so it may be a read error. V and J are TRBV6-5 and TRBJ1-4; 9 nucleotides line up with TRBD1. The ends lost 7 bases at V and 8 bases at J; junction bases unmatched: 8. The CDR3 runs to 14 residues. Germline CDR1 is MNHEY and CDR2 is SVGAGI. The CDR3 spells CASKAGTGKEKLFF. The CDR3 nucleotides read TGTGCCAGCAAAGCCGGGACAGGGAAAGAAAAACTGTTTTTT.

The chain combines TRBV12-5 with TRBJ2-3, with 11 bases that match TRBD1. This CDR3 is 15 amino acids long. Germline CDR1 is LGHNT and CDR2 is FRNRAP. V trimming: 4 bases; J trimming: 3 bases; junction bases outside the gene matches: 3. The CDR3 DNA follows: TGTGCTAGTGGTTCCGGGACAGGGGGAACAGATACGCAGTATTTT. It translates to CASGSGTGGTDTQYF. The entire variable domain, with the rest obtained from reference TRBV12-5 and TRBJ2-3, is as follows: DARVTQTPRHKVTEMGQEVTMRCQPILGHNTVFWYRQTMMQGLELLAYFRNRAPLDDSGMPKDRFSAEMPDATLATLKIQPSEPRDSAVYFCASGSGTGGTDTQYFGPGTRLTVL.

The CDR3 nucleotides read TGCGCCAGCAGCCAAGATAACAGCGGTGGGTACGAGCAGTACTTC. It encodes CASSQDNSGGYEQYF. The chain recombines TRBV4-3 with TRBJ2-7, with D possibly being TRBD2 (5 bases). The V end lost 0 bases, the J end lost 4 bases, and 13 bases lay between the germline ends. There are 15 residues in the CDR3. The germline V gene has CDR1 LGHNA and CDR2 YSLEER.

The chain's CDR3 is CASSEFDTQYNEQFF. In DNA form, the CDR3 reads TGTGCCAGCAGTGAATTTGACACTCAATACAATGAGCAGTTCTTC. The V and J genes are TRBV6-1 and TRBJ2-1; D remains unclear. Germline V gene data show CDR1 as MNHNS and CDR2 as SASEGT. Trimming took off 2 bases at V and 4 bases at J, with 12 bases between the two ends. The CDR3 has 15 amino acids.

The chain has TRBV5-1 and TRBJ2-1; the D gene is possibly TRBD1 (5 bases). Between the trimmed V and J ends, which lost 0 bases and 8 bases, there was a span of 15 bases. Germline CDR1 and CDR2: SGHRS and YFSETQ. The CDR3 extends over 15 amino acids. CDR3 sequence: CASSLEGPFGYEQFF. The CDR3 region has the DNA TGCGCCAGCAGCTTGGAGGGGCCCTTTGGGTATGAGCAGTTCTTC. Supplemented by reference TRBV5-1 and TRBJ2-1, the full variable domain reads KAGVTQTPRYLIKTRGQQVTLSCSPISGHRSVSWYQQTPGQGLQFLFEYFSETQRNKGNFPGRFSGRQFSNSRSEMNVSTLELGDSALYLCASSLEGPFGYEQFFGPGTRLTVL.

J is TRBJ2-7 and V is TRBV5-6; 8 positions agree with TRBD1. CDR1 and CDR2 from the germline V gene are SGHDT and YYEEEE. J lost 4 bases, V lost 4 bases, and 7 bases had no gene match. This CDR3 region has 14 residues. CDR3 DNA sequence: TGTGCCAGCAGCATCGGACAGGGAAAATACGAGCAGTACTTC. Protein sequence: CASSIGQGKYEQYF. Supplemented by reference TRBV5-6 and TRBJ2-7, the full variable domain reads DAGVTQSPTHLIKTRGQQVTLRCSPKSGHDTVSWYQQALGQGPQFIFQYYEEEERQRGNFPDRFSGHQFPNYSSELNVNALLLGDSALYLCASSIGQGKYEQYFGPGTRLTVT.

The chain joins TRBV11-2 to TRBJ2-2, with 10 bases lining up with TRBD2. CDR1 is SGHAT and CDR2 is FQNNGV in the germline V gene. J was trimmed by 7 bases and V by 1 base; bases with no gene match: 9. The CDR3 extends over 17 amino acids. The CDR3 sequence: CASSLVALAGVGGELFF. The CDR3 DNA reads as TGTGCCAGCAGCTTAGTAGCTCTAGCGGGAGTCGGCGGGGAGCTGTTTTTT.

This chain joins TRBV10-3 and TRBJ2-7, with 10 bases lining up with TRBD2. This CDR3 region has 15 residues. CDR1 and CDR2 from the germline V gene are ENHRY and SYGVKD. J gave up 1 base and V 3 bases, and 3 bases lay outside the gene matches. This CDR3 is CAISDRTSGSYEQYF. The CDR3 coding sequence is TGTGCCATCAGTGACCGGACTAGCGGATCCTACGAGCAGTACTTC.

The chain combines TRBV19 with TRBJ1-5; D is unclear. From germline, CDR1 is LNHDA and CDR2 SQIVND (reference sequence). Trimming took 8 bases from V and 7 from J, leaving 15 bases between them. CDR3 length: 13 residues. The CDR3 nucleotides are TGTGCCAGTTGGTTCGGGGTCGGACAGCCCCAGCATTTT. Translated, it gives CASWFGVGQPQHF.

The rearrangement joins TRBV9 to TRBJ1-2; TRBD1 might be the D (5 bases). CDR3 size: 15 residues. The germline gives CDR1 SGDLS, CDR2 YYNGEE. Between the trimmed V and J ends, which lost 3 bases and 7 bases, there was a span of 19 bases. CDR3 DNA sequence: TGTGCCAGCAGCGCTGGGGCAGGAGCTCTCCTTGGCTACACCTTC. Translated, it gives CASSAGAGALLGYTF.

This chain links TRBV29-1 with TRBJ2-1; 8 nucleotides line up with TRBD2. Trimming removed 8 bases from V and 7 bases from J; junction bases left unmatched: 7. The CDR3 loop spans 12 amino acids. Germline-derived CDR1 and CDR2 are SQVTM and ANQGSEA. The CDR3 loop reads CSFQRGRNEQFF. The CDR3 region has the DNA TGCAGCTTTCAGCGGGGGAGAAATGAGCAGTTCTTC.

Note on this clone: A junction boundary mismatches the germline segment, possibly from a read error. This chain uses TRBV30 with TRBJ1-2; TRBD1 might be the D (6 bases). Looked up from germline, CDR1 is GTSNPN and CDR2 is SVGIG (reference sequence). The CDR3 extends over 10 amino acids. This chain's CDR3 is CAWSVLDSHF. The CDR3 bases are TGTGCCTGGAGTGTCCTGGACAGCCACTTC.

CDR3 loop: CASSLTSGSVYEQFF. The CDR3 DNA follows: TGCGCCAGCAGCTTGACTAGCGGGAGTGTGTATGAGCAGTTCTTC. The chain links TRBV5-1 to TRBJ2-1, with 11 bases aligning to TRBD2. This CDR3 has 15 residues. Losses at the gene ends were 1 base for V and 8 bases for J; bases not matched to a gene: 5. CDR1 SGHRS and CDR2 YFSETQ come from the germline V gene.

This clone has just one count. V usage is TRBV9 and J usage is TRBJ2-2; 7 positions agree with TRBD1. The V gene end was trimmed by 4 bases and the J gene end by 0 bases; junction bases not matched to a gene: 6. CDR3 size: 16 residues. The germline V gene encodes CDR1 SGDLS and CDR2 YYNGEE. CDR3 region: CASSLYRGSNTGELFF. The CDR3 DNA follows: TGTGCCAGCAGCTTATACAGGGGTTCGAACACCGGGGAGCTGTTTTTT.

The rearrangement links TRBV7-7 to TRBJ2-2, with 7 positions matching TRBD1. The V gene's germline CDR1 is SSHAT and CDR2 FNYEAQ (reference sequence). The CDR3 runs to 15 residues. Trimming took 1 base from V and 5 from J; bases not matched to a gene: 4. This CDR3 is CASSLGQGETGELFF. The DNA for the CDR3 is TGTGCCAGCAGCTTAGGGCAGGGGGAGACCGGGGAGCTGTTTTTT.